The following is a T cell receptor beta chain sequence with its context. This specimen comes from a study of control samples from healthy donors and cancer patients. Germline CDR1 reads LGHDT; CDR2 reads YNNKEL (reference sequence). The J segment lost 5 bases and the V segment lost 5 bases, leaving 11 bases of the junction unmatched. The CDR3 spans 19 residues. Here immunoSEQ multiplex PCR was the method, and the copy in TCRdb shows in-frame clones only, minus some. The sample carries around 120,000 clones, approximately 94% recorded once. The clonotype was recovered from a man in his fifties or sixties with head and neck cancer. This chain connects TRBV3-1 (or the pseudogene TRBV3-2) to TRBJ2-6, with 14 bases identical to TRBD2. The sample consisted of PBMCs. CDR3 nucleotide sequence: TGTGCCAGCAGCTCATATGGGACTAGCGGGGGCCCGAGGGCCAACGTCCTGACTTTC. This translates into CASSSYGTSGGPRANVLTF.